This paragraph covers one T cell receptor beta chain sequence. Its antigen target is currently unknown. Base qualities are not at hand, and no much larger clone is one base apart. For the CD8 naive samples, CD45RO-negative cells were positively selected for CCR7, yielding a CD45RA+CCR7+ population from which TemRA cells were excluded. Donors were healthy HIV-negative adults with no recently reported acute infections or vaccinations. Only Caucasian adults living in Nashville, Tennessee, USA were represented among the donors. Blood was collected by leukapheresis, and PBMCs were isolated by Ficoll-Histopaque density gradient centrifugation and then cryopreserved in liquid nitrogen vapor phase. Analytical flow cytometry was used to check the purity and quantity of each magnetically sorted T cell population. Genomic DNA was isolated from every sorted fraction and measured by UV absorbance on a Nanodrop 2000c.

V and J lose 4 bases and 3 bases, and a span of 18 bases separates them. The CDR3, from cysteine to phenylalanine, totals 16 residues. Only CDR3 DNA remains: 48 bases, in frame from the first base. The germline V gene (reference sequence) yields MNHEY for CDR1 and SMNVEV for CDR2. The data originate from a study of shared clonotypes between healthy human individuals (dated by TCRdb to the early 2020s). Regarding the study in general: A few men and two women, aged 18 to 49 years, made up the cohort. To estimate repertoire size and how much clonotype sharing occurs between individuals, the study deeply sequenced the blood TCR repertoires of 5 or 6 healthy adults. To increase sequencing depth and limit assay-specific biases, different laboratories used diverse techniques to prepare libraries and sequence TCR repertoires. Leukapheresis yielded between about 0.9 and 9.5 billion PBMCs per donor. For each donor, CD4 naive and CD4 memory were each run on three plates, CD8 naive on two plates, and CD8 memory on one plate. What the study reported, not specific to this receptor: Because the study included a small number of donors, the genetic and exposure-history diversity represented was limited. Sharing across several donors was observed for 5% to 6.5% of naive CD4, over 3% of naive CD8, roughly 2.4% of memory CD4, and about 0.38% of memory CD8 clonotypes. Pairwise subsampling indicated that sequencing depth was expected to affect the degree of clonotype sharing among donors. Rarefaction of sorted-subset datasets indicated incomplete sequencing despite the large sequencing depth. Higher generation probabilities were observed for clonotypes shared by all four sorted-subset donors than for non-shared clonotypes. Larger estimated clonotype richness was generally found for naive subsets than for memory subsets. Sampling was limited to blood, and TCR repertoires in tissue likely differ from TCR repertoires in blood.

Using the deep immunoSEQ assay, multiplex PCR amplified TCR CDR3 regions from genomic DNA. Extracted genomic DNA from each cell subset was spread evenly across all wells of several immunoSEQ 96-well plates, with each plate serving as a replicate. Each replicate PCR for sorted subsets received approximately 200 ng genomic DNA, equal to about 30,000 T cell genomes. Purified libraries were measured with a Qubit 3.0 fluorometer, size-checked on a Bioanalyzer 2100, and measured again with the KAPA Library Quantification kit. A separate single-read 150-cycle Illumina NextSeq 550 flow cell was used to sequence each immunoSEQ 96-well plate. On the authors' methods: The immunoSEQ output contained only junctional sequences without quality scores, so filtering could not match that applied to full-length reads. To assign V/J genes and CDR3, sequences were annotated against IMGT germline references using PyIR, a Python wrapper for IgBLAST v1.9. Reads were filtered out if the reads had weak V/J assignments (E-value above 1e-6), no CDR3, stop codons, out-of-frame junctions, or ambiguous translated residues. V3J clonotypes were defined as sequences sharing an identical inferred V gene, J gene, and CDR3 amino acid sequence. Percentage overlap between repertoires was calculated by dividing the number of shared unique clonotypes by the size of the smaller repertoire. Richness of each repertoire was evaluated using RTK rarefaction, the Chao1 estimator, and Recon v2.1 estimates of unobserved clonotypes. OLGA was used to compute generation probabilities for all TCRbeta clonotypes that the gDNA method yielded from a handful of donors. Sourced from immuneACCESS, this table was stored by TCRdb with only in-frame sequences that have V and J called. A share of the clones is absent; for the studies checked, an unresolved V gene accounts for under half, and the remainder has no known explanation. The DNA gave D and trimming, while V, J and clone size come from that table. The sample records more than 2 million clones, about 95% of which are singletons. The ten most abundant clones make up around 1.1% of the sample.

Material for sequencing was naive CD8+ T cells sorted from blood. The sample's cell subset or site label is to be understood as: CD45RA+CCR7+. The receptor chain draws on TRBV27 and TRBJ1-1; TRBD1 is possibly the D segment (5 matching bases). The receptor was derived from a young man in good health. The CDR3 region reads CASSYGPGLGDTEAFF. The base sequence is TGTGCCAGCAGTTACGGACCCGGACTAGGGGACACTGAAGCTTTCTTT.